The 25 T cell receptor beta chains listed next were all sequenced from one sample in a study of technical replicates of blood from a handful of donors. The repertoire was sequenced with immunoSEQ multiplex PCR; TCRdb's copy has only in-frame clones and lacks some. The table includes 100,000 or so clones, roughly 96% detected once. The sequenced sample was T cells isolated from PBMCs. Every receptor here comes from a human donor in good health.

V gene TRBV10-3 combines with J gene TRBJ2-7; D not resolved. Germline V gene sequence: CDR1 ENHRY, CDR2 SYGVKD. CDR3 size: 14 residues. Trimming removed 2 bases at V and 4 bases at J, with 12 bases between. The CDR3 reads CAISEPNLNYEQYF. The CDR3 DNA is TGTGCCATCAGTGAGCCTAATTTAAATTACGAGCAGTACTTC.

This chain joins TRBV2 and TRBJ2-7; TRBD2 aligns across 11 bases. V trimming: 3 bases; J trimming: 0 bases; junction bases outside the gene matches: 10. Germline V CDR1 and CDR2: SNHLY, FYNNEI. The length of the CDR3 is 18 residues. The CDR3 loop reads CASSDGATSGTSSYEQYF. In DNA, the CDR3 is TGTGCCAGCAGTGATGGAGCGACTAGCGGGACAAGCTCCTACGAGCAGTACTTC.

This chain uses TRBV15 with TRBJ1-1; D is undetermined. Trimming removed 1 base at V and 1 base at J, with 4 bases between. The CDR3 is made up of 13 amino acids. CDR1 LNHNV and CDR2 YYDKDF come from the germline V gene (reference sequence). DNA for the CDR3: TGTGCCACCAGCAGAGCAGGGAACACTGAAGCTTTCTTT. Translation gives CATSRAGNTEAFF.

The rearrangement joins TRBV4-1 to TRBJ2-7; D unresolved. CDR1 is MGHRA and CDR2 is YSYEKL in the germline V gene. Deletions cut 1 base from V and 3 bases from J, with 7 bases between. This CDR3 region has 13 residues. CDR3 in DNA: TGCGCCAGCAGCCAAGCACTTCGCTACGAGCAGTACTTC. Amino acids: CASSQALRYEQYF.

The rearrangement joins TRBV5-1 to TRBJ1-2, with 7 bases fitting TRBD1. The CDR3 is 16 residues long. Looked up from germline, CDR1 is SGHRS and CDR2 is YFSETQ. With V trimmed by 7 bases and J by 0 bases, 12 bases remained unmatched. CDR3 sequence: CASLGGTDPSNYGYTF. CDR3 in DNA: TGCGCCAGCCTGGGCGGGACAGACCCGTCTAACTATGGCTACACCTTC. Full variable domain (remainder filled in from reference TRBV5-1 and TRBJ1-2): KAGVTQTPRYLIKTRGQQVTLSCSPISGHRSVSWYQQTPGQGLQFLFEYFSETQRNKGNFPGRFSGRQFSNSRSEMNVSTLELGDSALYLCASLGGTDPSNYGYTFGSGTRLTVV.

The chain is built from TRBV18 and TRBJ2-5, with 14 bases aligning to TRBD2. CDR3 length equals 18 residues. Germline CDR1 reads KGHSH; CDR2 reads LQKENI. Trimming removed 6 bases from V and 4 bases from J; junction bases left unmatched: 13. CDR3 nucleotide sequence: TGTGCCAGCTCTGGGACTAGCGGGAGCGTGGAAGGGACAGAGACCCAGTACTTC. This sequence encodes CASSGTSGSVEGTETQYF.

This chain joins TRBV7-9 and TRBJ2-7; TRBD1 is a possible D gene (5 bases). V lost 2 bases and J 6 bases, leaving 8 bases between the germline ends. Germline CDR1 is SEHNR and CDR2 is FQNEAQ (reference sequence). The CDR3 loop spans 12 amino acids. DNA for the CDR3: TGTGCCAGCAGCTTATCGACAGCCGAGCAGTACTTC. This sequence encodes CASSLSTAEQYF.

The rearrangement uses TRBV19 and TRBJ2-1, with D perhaps TRBD2 (6 bases). The germline V gene has CDR1 LNHDA and CDR2 SQIVND (reference sequence). The V and J ends lost 1 base and 9 bases respectively, with 13 bases between them. The CDR3 is 14 residues long. The CDR3 reads CASSIGGVFTEQFF. The CDR3 nucleotides are TGTGCCAGTAGTATAGGCGGGGTCTTTACTGAGCAGTTCTTC.

This chain joins TRBV5-1 and TRBJ2-7, with unresolved D. V lost 0 bases to trimming and J lost 3 bases, with 13 bases between them. From germline, CDR1 is SGHRS and CDR2 YFSETQ. CDR3 length: 15 amino acids. The CDR3 loop reads CASSLAGRGVYEQYF. Written as DNA, the CDR3 is TGCGCCAGCAGCTTGGCGGGTCGCGGAGTCTACGAGCAGTACTTC.

This clone was observed a handful of times. The chain has TRBV11-3 and TRBJ1-2, with D perhaps TRBD1 (6 bases). The CDR3 contains 12 residues. Trimming removed 8 bases at V and 2 bases at J, with 9 bases between. Germline loops: CDR1 SGHNT, CDR2 YENEEA. In DNA form, the CDR3 reads TGTGCCAGCGATGACAGGAACTATGGCTACACCTTC. Protein product: CASDDRNYGYTF.

The V call is TRBV2, the J call TRBJ1-4; D remains unclear. This CDR3 region has 14 residues. The germline V gene has CDR1 SNHLY and CDR2 FYNNEI. V lost 7 bases, J lost 0 bases, and 9 bases lay in between. The CDR3 bases are TGTGCCAGCACCCCCCTAGCAACTAATGAAAAACTGTTTTTT. This encodes CASTPLATNEKLFF.

The rearrangement links TRBV7-2 to TRBJ2-7; 13 positions agree with TRBD2. This CDR3 has 18 amino acids. V dropped 1 base and J dropped 0; count of bases not matched to a gene: 6. Germline CDR1 SGHTA, CDR2 FQGNSA. The CDR3 reads CASSLGLAGGTSSYEQYF. DNA for the CDR3: TGTGCCAGCAGCTTAGGACTAGCGGGAGGTACTAGCTCCTACGAGCAGTACTTC.

J is TRBJ2-2 and V is TRBV4-1; 11 bases fit TRBD2. CDR1 is MGHRA, CDR2 YSYEKL, per germline. The CDR3 spans 16 residues. Trimming cost V 4 bases and J 5 bases; bases outside gene matches: 6. Written as DNA, the CDR3 is TGCGCCAGCAGCCTAACTAGCGGGAGCGGGACCGGGGAGCTGTTTTTT. Protein product: CASSLTSGSGTGELFF.

The chain combines TRBV11-2 with TRBJ2-7, with D possibly being TRBD2 (7 bases). The V and J ends lost 5 bases and 7 bases respectively, with 15 bases between them. The CDR3 runs to 13 residues. Looked up from germline, CDR1 is SGHAT and CDR2 is FQNNGV. The CDR3 reads CASSRGAAGEQYF. The CDR3 region has the DNA TGTGCCAGCAGCCGGGGGGCGGCGGGGGAGCAGTACTTC.

The CDR3 region is CASSQVAGEETQYF. In DNA, the CDR3 is TGTGCCAGCAGCCAAGTTGCAGGGGAAGAGACCCAGTACTTC. The genes are TRBV14 and TRBJ2-5, with D maybe TRBD1 (6 bases). This CDR3 is built from 14 residues. Germline V gene sequence: CDR1 SGHDN, CDR2 FVKESK. V lost 1 base and J lost 3, with 9 bases in between.

The V and J genes are TRBV27 and TRBJ2-1; 11 positions agree with TRBD2. V shed 1 base, J shed 5 bases, and the junction held 7 bases outside the gene matches. The CDR3 runs 17 residues. CDR1 MNHEY and CDR2 SMNVEV come from the germline V gene (reference sequence). The CDR3 loop is CASSLLAGGPIHNEQFF. The CDR3 bases are TGTGCCAGCAGTTTATTAGCGGGAGGGCCGATCCACAATGAGCAGTTCTTC.

The chain links TRBV11-2 to TRBJ1-2; no reliable D call. Per the germline V gene, CDR1 is SGHAT and CDR2 is FQNNGV. The V gene lost 6 bases and the J gene lost 3 bases, with 17 bases spanning the gap. The CDR3 covers 15 residues. CDR3 loop: CASRRPGVGDYGYTF. The CDR3 DNA reads as TGTGCCAGCAGACGTCCGGGAGTCGGCGACTATGGCTACACCTTC.

The CDR3 DNA is TGTGCCAGCAGTTTACAGGGGAGCTCCTACAATGAGCAGTTCTTC. Protein product: CASSLQGSSYNEQFF. The rearrangement joins TRBV6-5 to TRBJ2-1, with 7 bases matching TRBD1. Trimming cost V 4 bases and J 0 bases; bases outside gene matches: 3. CDR1 and CDR2 (germline): MNHEY, SVGAGI. The CDR3 has 15 amino acids.

This chain joins TRBV15 and TRBJ1-4; D uncertain. Germline-derived CDR1 and CDR2 are LNHNV and YYDKDF (reference sequence). Trimming took 1 base from V and 7 from J, leaving 13 bases between them. This CDR3 is 15 amino acids long. The CDR3 loop is CATSRGGAEGEKLFF. The CDR3 coding sequence is TGTGCCACCAGCAGAGGGGGAGCGGAGGGTGAAAAACTGTTTTTT.

This chain links TRBV6-1 with TRBJ1-5; D is uncertain. The germline V gene encodes CDR1 MNHNS and CDR2 SASEGT. The CDR3 extends over 14 amino acids. The germline V and J ends were trimmed by 8 bases and 2 bases, with 13 bases remaining between them. The CDR3 region is CASRTEAGNQPQHF. The CDR3 coding sequence is TGTGCCAGCCGGACGGAGGCTGGCAATCAGCCCCAGCATTTT.

This chain links TRBV7-8 with TRBJ1-5; D is unclear. CDR3 length: 15 amino acids. From germline, CDR1 is SGHVS and CDR2 FQNEAQ. V was cut by 0 bases and J by 3 bases, with 9 bases left in between. CDR3 in amino acids: CASSLARAHNQPQHF. The CDR3 DNA sequence: TGTGCCAGCAGCTTAGCGCGGGCCCACAATCAGCCCCAGCATTTT.

V and J are TRBV5-6 and TRBJ2-5; 7 positions agree with TRBD2. The V gene's germline CDR1 is SGHDT and CDR2 YYEEEE. Trimming removed 4 bases from V and 5 bases from J; junction bases left unmatched: 23. CDR3 length: 19 amino acids. The CDR3 loop is CASSRNGDPYAGVRETQYF. The CDR3 DNA sequence: TGTGCCAGCAGCCGGAATGGGGACCCCTACGCGGGAGTACGGGAGACCCAGTACTTC.

The chain is built from TRBV7-9 and TRBJ2-7; TRBD1 aligns across 10 bases. Looked up from germline, CDR1 is SEHNR and CDR2 is FQNEAQ (reference sequence). CDR3 length equals 16 residues. J lost 2 bases, V lost 6 bases, and 10 bases had no gene match. CDR3 protein: CASSQSRGQGPYEQYF. CDR3 in DNA: TGTGCCAGCAGTCAAAGTCGGGGACAGGGGCCCTACGAGCAGTACTTC.

J is TRBJ1-1 and V is TRBV19; TRBD1 agrees at 9 bases. From germline, CDR1 is LNHDA and CDR2 SQIVND (reference sequence). The CDR3 spans 14 residues. With V trimmed by 0 bases and J by 5 bases, 1 base remained unmatched. The CDR3, as DNA: TGTGCCAGTAGTATAGAGGGGACAGGGACTGAAGCTTTCTTT. As protein: CASSIEGTGTEAFF.

The V call is TRBV5-6, the J call TRBJ1-1; 9 bases agree with TRBD1. This CDR3 has 15 residues. Germline assignment: CDR1 SGHDT and CDR2 YYEEEE. V shed 4 bases and J 7 bases; nucleotides not matched to a gene: 11. For the CDR3, the DNA is TGTGCCAGCAGCCCGGGGACAGGGCTTTTAGGTGAAGCTTTCTTT. This codes for CASSPGTGLLGEAFF.